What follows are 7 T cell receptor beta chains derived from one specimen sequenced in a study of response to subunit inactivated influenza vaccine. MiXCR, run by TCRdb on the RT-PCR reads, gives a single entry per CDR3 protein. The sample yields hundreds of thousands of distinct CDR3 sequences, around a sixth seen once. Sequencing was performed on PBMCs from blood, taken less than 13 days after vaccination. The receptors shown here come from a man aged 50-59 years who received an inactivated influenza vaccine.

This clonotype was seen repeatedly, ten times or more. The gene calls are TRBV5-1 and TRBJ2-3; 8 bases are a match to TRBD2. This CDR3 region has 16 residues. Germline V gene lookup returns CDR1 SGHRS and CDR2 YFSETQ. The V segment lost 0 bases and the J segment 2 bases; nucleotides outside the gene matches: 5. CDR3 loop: CASSLATSGHTDTQYF. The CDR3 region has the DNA TGCGCCAGCAGCTTGGCCACTAGCGGCCACACAGATACGCAGTATTTT.

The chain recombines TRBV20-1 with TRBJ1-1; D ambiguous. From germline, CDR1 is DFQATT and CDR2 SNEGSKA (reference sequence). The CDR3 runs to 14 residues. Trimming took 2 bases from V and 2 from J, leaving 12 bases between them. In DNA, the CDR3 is TGCAGTGCTAGAAAGTCAGGAGTAAACACTGAAGCTTTCTTT. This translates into CSARKSGVNTEAFF.

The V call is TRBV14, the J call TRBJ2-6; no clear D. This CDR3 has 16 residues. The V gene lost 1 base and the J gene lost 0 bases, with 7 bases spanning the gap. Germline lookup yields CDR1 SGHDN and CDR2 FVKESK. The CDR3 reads CASSQVSDSGANVLTF. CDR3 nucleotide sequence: TGTGCCAGCAGCCAAGTTTCGGACTCTGGGGCCAACGTCCTGACTTTC.

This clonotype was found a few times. CDR3 region: CSARVISGRSYEQFF. Written as DNA, the CDR3 is TGCAGTGCTAGAGTGATTAGCGGGAGGTCTTATGAGCAGTTCTTC. The rearrangement joins TRBV20-1 to TRBJ2-1; 10 positions match TRBD2. The CDR3 runs to 15 residues. J was trimmed by 8 bases and V by 1 base; bases with no gene match: 8. Germline loops: CDR1 DFQATT, CDR2 SNEGSKA (reference sequence).

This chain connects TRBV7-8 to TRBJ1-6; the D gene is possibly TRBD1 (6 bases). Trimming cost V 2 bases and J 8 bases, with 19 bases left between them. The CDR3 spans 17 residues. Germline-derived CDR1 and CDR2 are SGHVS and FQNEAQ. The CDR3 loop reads CASSLFPLRGHHSPLHF. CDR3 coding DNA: TGTGCCAGCAGCTTATTCCCCCTTCGGGGACACCATTCACCCCTCCACTTT.

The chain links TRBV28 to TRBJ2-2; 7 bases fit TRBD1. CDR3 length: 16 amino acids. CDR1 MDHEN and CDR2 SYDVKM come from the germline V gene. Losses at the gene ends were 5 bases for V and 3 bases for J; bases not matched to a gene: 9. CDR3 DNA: TGTGCCAGCAGTCGATACAGGGGCTCGGACACCGGGGAGCTGTTTTTT. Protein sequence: CASSRYRGSDTGELFF. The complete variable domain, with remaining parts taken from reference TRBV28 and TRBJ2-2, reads DVKVTQSSRYLVKRTGEKVFLECVQDMDHENMFWYRQDPGLGLRLIYFSYDVKMKEKGDIPEGYSVSREKKERFSLILESASTNQTSMYLCASSRYRGSDTGELFFGEGSRLTVL.

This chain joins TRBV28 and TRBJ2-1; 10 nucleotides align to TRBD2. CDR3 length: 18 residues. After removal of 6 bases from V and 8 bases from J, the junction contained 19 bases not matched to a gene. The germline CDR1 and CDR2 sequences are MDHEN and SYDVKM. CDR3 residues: CASRTTLAGEVIRYEQFF. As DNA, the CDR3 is TGTGCCAGCAGGACCACGCTAGCGGGAGAGGTCATAAGGTATGAGCAGTTCTTC. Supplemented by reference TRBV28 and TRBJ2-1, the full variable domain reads DVKVTQSSRYLVKRTGEKVFLECVQDMDHENMFWYRQDPGLGLRLIYFSYDVKMKEKGDIPEGYSVSREKKERFSLILESASTNQTSMYLCASRTTLAGEVIRYEQFFGPGTRLTVL.